A single sample gave rise to the 8 T cell receptor beta chains below, sequenced in a study of CD8+ T cells in alopecia areata. Once RNA had been extracted, it was reverse transcribed into cDNA to act as the sequencing template. Data came from immunoSEQ multiplex PCR; TCRdb stores just in-frame clones and leaves some out. This table has more than 95,000 clones, roughly 58% appearing once. Treatment denoted: oral pan-JAK inhibitor, 5-10 mg twice daily. This specimen consisted of CD8+ T cells sorted from blood, obtained at week 4, from a patient treated with tofacitinib. Receptors originate from a human donor with alopecia areata.

This clone showed up just a few times. This rearrangement joins TRBV15 to TRBJ1-5; D remains ambiguous. The germline V gene encodes CDR1 LNHNV and CDR2 YYDKDF (reference sequence). The CDR3 runs 17 residues. V was pared by 5 bases and J by 3 bases, with 20 bases between. The CDR3 sequence is CATSSPRHDGNNQPQHF. The DNA of the CDR3 is TGTGCCACCAGCTCCCCCCGACACGACGGAAACAATCAGCCCCAGCATTTT.

A word on this clone: The same CDR3 arises from other DNA sequences in this sample as well. The chain links TRBV30 to TRBJ2-7; D is possibly TRBD2 (5 bases). V shed 0 bases and J shed 7 bases, with 7 bases lying between them. Germline assignment: CDR1 GTSNPN and CDR2 SVGIG (reference sequence). The CDR3 spans 11 residues. As DNA, the CDR3 is TGTGCCTGGAGTGTACTAGGGGAGCAGTACTTC. It translates to CAWSVLGEQYF.

V is TRBV19 and J is TRBJ2-4; 11 bases map to TRBD2. This CDR3 comprises 13 residues. V was pared by 5 bases and J by 16 bases, with 10 bases of the junction left unmatched. Germline V gene sequence: CDR1 LNHDA, CDR2 SQIVND (reference sequence). CDR3 region: CASSGRLAGRSYF. CDR3 in DNA: TGTGCCAGTAGTGGGCGACTAGCGGGGAGATCTTACTTC.

This clone came up a few times. The V gene is TRBV6-5, the J gene TRBJ1-2; tentatively, D is TRBD1 (6 bases). The CDR3 contains 15 residues. Trimming shortened V by 5 bases and J by 0 bases, and 13 bases separated the two germline ends. The germline V gene has CDR1 MNHEY and CDR2 SVGAGI. The CDR3 DNA is TGTGCCAGCAGTCCGACAGGCCTAGCTAACTATGGCTACACCTTC. Translated, it gives CASSPTGLANYGYTF.

V gene TRBV6-1 combines with J gene TRBJ2-1; possible D gene TRBD2, 5 bases. Trimming took off 1 base at V and 0 bases at J, with 7 bases between the two ends. The CDR3 contains 15 residues. CDR1 is MNHNS, CDR2 SASEGT, per germline. The chain's CDR3 is CASSEGAGSYNEQFF. The CDR3 nucleotides are TGTGCCAGCAGTGAAGGGGCGGGCTCCTACAATGAGCAGTTCTTC.

V is TRBV29-1 and J is TRBJ1-2; D ambiguous. The CDR3 covers 13 residues. The V gene lost 1 base and the J gene lost 0 bases, with 6 bases spanning the gap. CDR1 is SQVTM and CDR2 is ANQGSEA in the germline V gene. CDR3 residues: CSVEVEPNYGYTF. The CDR3, as DNA: TGCAGCGTTGAAGTGGAGCCTAACTATGGCTACACCTTC.

The rearrangement uses TRBV4-1 and TRBJ2-3; D gene ambiguous. V dropped 5 bases and J dropped 6 bases, with 15 bases sitting between them. CDR3 size: 14 residues. Germline values: CDR1 MGHRA, CDR2 YSYEKL. The CDR3 DNA reads as TGCGCCAGCAGCTCTATTGAGAGTTTGGATACGCAGTATTTT. Residues: CASSSIESLDTQYF.

This clone appeared a few times. The chain carries TRBV23-1 and TRBJ1-5, with D possibly matching TRBD1 (5 bases). TRBV23-1 is an open reading frame, and its role is uncertain. The V and J ends lost 6 bases and 1 base respectively, with 22 bases between them. CDR3 length equals 18 residues. The DNA for the CDR3 is TGCGCCAGCAGCCAGAGGGTATTCAGGGAAATCAGCAATCAGCCCCAGCATTTT. This gives the protein CASSQRVFREISNQPQHF.